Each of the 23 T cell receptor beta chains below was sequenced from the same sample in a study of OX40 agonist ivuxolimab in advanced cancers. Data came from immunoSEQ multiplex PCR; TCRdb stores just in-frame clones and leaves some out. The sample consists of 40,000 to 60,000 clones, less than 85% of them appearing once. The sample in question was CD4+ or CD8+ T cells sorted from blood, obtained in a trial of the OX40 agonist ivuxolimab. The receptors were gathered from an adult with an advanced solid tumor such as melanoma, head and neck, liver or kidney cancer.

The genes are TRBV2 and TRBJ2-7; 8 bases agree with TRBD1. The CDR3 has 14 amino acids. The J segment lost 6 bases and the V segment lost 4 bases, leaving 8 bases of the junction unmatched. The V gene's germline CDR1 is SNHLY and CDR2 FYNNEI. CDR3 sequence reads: CASSVQGGSGEQYF. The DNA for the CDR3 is TGTGCCAGCAGTGTACAGGGGGGTTCCGGCGAGCAGTACTTC.

CDR3 protein: CASSVQHADTQYF. In DNA, the CDR3 is TGTGCCAGCAGTGTCCAGCACGCAGATACGCAGTATTTT. The chain has TRBV2 and TRBJ2-3; D is undetermined. The germline V gene encodes CDR1 SNHLY and CDR2 FYNNEI. V was trimmed by 4 bases and J by 4 bases, leaving 9 bases between them. The CDR3 consists of 13 residues.

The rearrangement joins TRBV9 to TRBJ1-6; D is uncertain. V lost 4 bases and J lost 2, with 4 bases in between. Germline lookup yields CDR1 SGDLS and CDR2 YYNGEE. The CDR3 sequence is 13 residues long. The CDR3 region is CASSTAYNSPLHF. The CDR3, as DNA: TGTGCCAGCAGCACCGCCTATAATTCACCCCTCCACTTT. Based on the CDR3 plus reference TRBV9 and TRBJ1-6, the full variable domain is DSGVTQTPKHLITATGQRVTLRCSPRSGDLSVYWYQQSLDQGLQFLIQYYNGEERAKGNILERFSAQQFPDLHSELNLSSLELGDSALYFCASSTAYNSPLHFGNGTRLTVT.

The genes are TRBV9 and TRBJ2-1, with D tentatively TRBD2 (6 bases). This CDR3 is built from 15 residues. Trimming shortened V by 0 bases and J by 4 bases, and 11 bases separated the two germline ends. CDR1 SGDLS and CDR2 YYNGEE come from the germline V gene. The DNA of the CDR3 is TGTGCCAGCAGCGTAGTTCCCCGGGAGTACAATGAGCAGTTCTTC. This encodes CASSVVPREYNEQFF.

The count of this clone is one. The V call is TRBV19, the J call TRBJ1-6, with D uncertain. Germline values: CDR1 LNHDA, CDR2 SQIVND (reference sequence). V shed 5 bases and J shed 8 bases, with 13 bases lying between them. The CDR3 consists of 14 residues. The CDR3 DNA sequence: TGTGCCAGTAGTCCCGTGGATAGGGATTCACCCCTCCACTTT. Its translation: CASSPVDRDSPLHF.

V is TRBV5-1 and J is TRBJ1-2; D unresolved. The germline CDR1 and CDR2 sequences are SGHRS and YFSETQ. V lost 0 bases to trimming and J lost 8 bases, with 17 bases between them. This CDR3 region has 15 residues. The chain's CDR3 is CASSLAANLGEGYTF. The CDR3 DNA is TGCGCCAGCAGCTTGGCAGCTAATTTAGGCGAGGGCTACACCTTC. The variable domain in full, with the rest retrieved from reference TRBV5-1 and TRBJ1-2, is KAGVTQTPRYLIKTRGQQVTLSCSPISGHRSVSWYQQTPGQGLQFLFEYFSETQRNKGNFPGRFSGRQFSNSRSEMNVSTLELGDSALYLCASSLAANLGEGYTFGSGTRLTVV.

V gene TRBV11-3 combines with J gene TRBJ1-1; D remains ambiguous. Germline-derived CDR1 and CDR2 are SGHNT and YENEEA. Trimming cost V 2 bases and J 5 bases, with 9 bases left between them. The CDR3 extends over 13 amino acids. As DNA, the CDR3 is TGTGCCAGCAGCTTATCGGATGGGACTGAAGCTTTCTTT. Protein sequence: CASSLSDGTEAFF.

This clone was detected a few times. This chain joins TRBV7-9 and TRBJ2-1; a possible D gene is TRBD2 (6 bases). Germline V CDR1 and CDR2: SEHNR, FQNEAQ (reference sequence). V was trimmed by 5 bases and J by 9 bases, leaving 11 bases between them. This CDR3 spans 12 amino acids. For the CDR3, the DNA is TGTGCCAGCAGCCCGCGGGGTAGTGAGCAGTTCTTC. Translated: CASSPRGSEQFF. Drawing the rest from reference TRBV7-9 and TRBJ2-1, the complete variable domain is DTGVSQNPRHKITKRGQNVTFRCDPISEHNRLYWYRQTLGQGPEFLTYFQNEAQLEKSRLLSDRFSAERPKGSFSTLEIQRTEQGDSAMYLCASSPRGSEQFFGPGTRLTVL.

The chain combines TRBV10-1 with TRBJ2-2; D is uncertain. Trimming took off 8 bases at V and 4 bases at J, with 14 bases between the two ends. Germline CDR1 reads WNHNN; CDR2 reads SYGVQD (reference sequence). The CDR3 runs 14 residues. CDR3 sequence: CASGLHSGTGELFF. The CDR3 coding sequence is TGCGCCAGCGGGCTCCACAGTGGCACCGGGGAGCTGTTTTTT.

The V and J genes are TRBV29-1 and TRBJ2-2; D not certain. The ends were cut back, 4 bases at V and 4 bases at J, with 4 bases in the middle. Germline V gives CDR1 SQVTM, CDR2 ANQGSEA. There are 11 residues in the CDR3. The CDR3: CSVGFTGELFF. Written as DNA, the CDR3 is TGCAGCGTTGGGTTCACCGGGGAGCTGTTTTTT.

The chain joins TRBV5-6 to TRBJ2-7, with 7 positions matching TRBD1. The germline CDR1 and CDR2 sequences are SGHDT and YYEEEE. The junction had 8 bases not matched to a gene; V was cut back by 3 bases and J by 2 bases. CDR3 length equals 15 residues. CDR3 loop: CASSSIGTATYEQYF. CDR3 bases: TGTGCCAGCAGCTCTATAGGGACAGCGACCTACGAGCAGTACTTC. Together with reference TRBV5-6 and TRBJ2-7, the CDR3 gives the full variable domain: DAGVTQSPTHLIKTRGQQVTLRCSPKSGHDTVSWYQQALGQGPQFIFQYYEEEERQRGNFPDRFSGHQFPNYSSELNVNALLLGDSALYLCASSSIGTATYEQYFGPGTRLTVT.

CDR3 protein: CASSPRGGSSYEQYF. In DNA, the CDR3 is TGTGCCAGCAGCCCTCGGGGGGGGAGCTCCTACGAGCAGTACTTC. This sequence joins TRBV7-2 and TRBJ2-7; TRBD2 aligns across 8 bases. CDR3 length: 15 residues. Germline V gene data show CDR1 as SGHTA and CDR2 as FQGNSA. The V segment lost 5 bases and the J segment 0 bases; nucleotides outside the gene matches: 6.

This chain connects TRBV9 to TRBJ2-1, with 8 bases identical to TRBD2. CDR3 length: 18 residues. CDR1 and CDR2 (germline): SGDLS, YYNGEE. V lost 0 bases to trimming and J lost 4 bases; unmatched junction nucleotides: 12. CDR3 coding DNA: TGTGCCAGCAGCGTAGACCCCCTTTCCGGGGGGGGATACAATGAGCAGTTCTTC. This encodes CASSVDPLSGGGYNEQFF. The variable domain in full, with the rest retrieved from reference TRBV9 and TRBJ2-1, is DSGVTQTPKHLITATGQRVTLRCSPRSGDLSVYWYQQSLDQGLQFLIQYYNGEERAKGNILERFSAQQFPDLHSELNLSSLELGDSALYFCASSVDPLSGGGYNEQFFGPGTRLTVL.

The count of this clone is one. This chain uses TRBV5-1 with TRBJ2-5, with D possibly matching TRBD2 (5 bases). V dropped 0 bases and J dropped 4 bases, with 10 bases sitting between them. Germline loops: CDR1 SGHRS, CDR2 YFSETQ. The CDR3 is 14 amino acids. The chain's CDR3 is CASSLVSSSETQYF. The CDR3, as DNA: TGCGCCAGCAGCTTGGTCTCTAGCTCAGAGACCCAGTACTTC.

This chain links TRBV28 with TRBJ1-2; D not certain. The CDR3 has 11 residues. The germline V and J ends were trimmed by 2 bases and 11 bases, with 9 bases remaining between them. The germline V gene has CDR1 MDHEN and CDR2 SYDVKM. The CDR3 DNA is TGTGCCAGCAGTTTAAATATGGAGTACACCTTC. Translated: CASSLNMEYTF.

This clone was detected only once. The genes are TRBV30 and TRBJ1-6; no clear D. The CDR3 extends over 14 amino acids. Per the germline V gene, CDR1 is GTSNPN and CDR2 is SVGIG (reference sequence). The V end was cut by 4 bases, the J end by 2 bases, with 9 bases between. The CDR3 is CAWNAGPYNSPLHF. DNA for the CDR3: TGTGCCTGGAACGCCGGACCCTATAATTCACCCCTCCACTTT. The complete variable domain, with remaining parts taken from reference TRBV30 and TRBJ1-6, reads SQTIHQWPATLVQPVGSPLSLECTVEGTSNPNLYWYRQAAGRGLQLLFYSVGIGQISSEVPQNLSASRPQDRQFILSSKKLLLSDSGFYLCAWNAGPYNSPLHFGNGTRLTVT.

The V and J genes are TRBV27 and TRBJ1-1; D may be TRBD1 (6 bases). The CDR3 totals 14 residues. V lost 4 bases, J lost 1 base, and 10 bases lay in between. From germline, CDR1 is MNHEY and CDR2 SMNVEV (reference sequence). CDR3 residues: CASSSQGGNTEAFF. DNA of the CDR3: TGTGCCAGCAGTTCACAGGGAGGGAACACTGAAGCTTTCTTT.

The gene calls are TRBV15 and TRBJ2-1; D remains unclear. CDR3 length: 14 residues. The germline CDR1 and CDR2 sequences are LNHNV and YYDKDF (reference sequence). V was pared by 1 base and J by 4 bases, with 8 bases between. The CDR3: CATSRGVGYNEQFF. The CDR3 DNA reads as TGTGCCACCAGCAGAGGAGTGGGTTACAATGAGCAGTTCTTC.

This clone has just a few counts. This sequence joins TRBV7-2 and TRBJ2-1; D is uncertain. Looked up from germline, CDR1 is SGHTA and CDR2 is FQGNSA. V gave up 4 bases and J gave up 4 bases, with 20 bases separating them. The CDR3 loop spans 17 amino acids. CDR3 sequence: CASSSPLGRAIYNEQFF. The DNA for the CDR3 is TGTGCCAGCAGCTCCCCTCTGGGAAGGGCAATTTACAATGAGCAGTTCTTC.

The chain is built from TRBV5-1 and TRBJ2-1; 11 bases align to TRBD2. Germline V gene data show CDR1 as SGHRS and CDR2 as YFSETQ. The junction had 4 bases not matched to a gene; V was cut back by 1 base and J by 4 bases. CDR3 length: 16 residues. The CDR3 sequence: CASSLPSGGFYNEQFF. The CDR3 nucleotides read TGCGCCAGCAGCTTGCCTAGCGGGGGGTTTTACAATGAGCAGTTCTTC.

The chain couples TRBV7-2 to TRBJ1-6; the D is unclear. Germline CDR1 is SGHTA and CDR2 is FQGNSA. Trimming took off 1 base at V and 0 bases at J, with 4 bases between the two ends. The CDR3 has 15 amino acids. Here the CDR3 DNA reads TGTGCCAGCAGCTTAGTCCGCTCCTATAATTCACCCCTCCACTTT. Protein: CASSLVRSYNSPLHF.

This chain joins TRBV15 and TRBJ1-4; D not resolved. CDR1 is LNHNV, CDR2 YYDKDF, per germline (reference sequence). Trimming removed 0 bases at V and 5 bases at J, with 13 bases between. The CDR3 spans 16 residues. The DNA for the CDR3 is TGTGCCACCAGCAGAGATTTGGGAGGTTCAAATGAAAAACTGTTTTTT. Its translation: CATSRDLGGSNEKLFF.

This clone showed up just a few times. CDR3 protein: CASSSTGSNEKLFF. Here the CDR3 DNA reads TGTGCCAGCAGCTCGACAGGGTCTAATGAAAAACTGTTTTTT. The rearrangement links TRBV7-2 to TRBJ1-4; 7 bases align to TRBD1. The ends lost 4 bases at V and 3 bases at J; junction bases unmatched: 2. The germline gives CDR1 SGHTA, CDR2 FQGNSA. The CDR3 covers 14 residues.